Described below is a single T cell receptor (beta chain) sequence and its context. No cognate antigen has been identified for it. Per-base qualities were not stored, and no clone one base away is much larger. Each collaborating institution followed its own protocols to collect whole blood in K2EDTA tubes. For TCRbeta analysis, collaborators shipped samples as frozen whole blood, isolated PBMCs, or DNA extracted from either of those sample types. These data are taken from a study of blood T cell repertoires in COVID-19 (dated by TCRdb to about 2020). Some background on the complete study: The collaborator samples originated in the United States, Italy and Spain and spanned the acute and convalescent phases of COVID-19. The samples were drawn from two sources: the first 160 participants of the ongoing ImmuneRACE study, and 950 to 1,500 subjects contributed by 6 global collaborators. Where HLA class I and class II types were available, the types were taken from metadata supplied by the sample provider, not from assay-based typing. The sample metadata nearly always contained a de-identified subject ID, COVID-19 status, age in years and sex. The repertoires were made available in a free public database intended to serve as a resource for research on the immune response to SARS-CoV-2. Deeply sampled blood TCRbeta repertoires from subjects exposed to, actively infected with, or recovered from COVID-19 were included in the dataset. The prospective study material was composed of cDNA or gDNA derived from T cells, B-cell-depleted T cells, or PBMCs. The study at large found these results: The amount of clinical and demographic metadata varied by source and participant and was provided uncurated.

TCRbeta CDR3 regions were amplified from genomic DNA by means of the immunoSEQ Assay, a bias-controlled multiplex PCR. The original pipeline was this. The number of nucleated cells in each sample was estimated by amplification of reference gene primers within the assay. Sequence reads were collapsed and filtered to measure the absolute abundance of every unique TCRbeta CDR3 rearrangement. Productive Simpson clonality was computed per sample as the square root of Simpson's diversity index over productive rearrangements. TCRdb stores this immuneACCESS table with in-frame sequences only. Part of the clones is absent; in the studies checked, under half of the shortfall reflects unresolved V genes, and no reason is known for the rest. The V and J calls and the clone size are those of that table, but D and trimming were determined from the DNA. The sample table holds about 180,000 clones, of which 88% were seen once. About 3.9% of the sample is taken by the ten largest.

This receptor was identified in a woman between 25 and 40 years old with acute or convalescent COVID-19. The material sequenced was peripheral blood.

At the DNA level, the sequence is TGTGCCAGCAGCCAACAGGTTAACTATGGCTACACCTTC. It codes for CASSQQVNYGYTF. The sequence joins TRBV14 to TRBJ1-2; the D gene remains uncertain. The V and J ends are trimmed by 2 bases and 1 base, leaving 5 bases between them. The germline V gene gives CDR1 as SGHDN and CDR2 as FVKESK. Its CDR3 holds 13 amino acids, cysteine through phenylalanine. Of all the DNA, just the CDR3 is kept, 39 bases in frame from base 1.